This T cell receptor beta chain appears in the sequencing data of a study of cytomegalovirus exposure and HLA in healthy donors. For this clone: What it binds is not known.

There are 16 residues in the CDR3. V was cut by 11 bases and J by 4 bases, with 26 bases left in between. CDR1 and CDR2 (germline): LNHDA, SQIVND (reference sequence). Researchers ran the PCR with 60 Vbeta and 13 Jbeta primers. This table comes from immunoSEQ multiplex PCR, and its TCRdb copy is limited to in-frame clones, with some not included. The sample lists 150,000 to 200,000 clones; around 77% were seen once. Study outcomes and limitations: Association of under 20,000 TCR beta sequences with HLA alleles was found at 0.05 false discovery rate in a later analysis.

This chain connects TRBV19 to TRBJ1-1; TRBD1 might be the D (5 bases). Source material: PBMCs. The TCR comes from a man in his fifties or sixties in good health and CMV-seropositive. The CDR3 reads CASEFGQPVVGTEAFF. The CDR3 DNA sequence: TGTGCCTCCGAATTTGGACAACCCGTGGTAGGCACTGAAGCTTTCTTT.